Shown below are 15 T cell receptor beta chains from a single sample sequenced in a study of blood T cell repertoires in COVID-19. Profiled with immunoSEQ multiplex PCR; TCRdb holds only in-frame clones, not every one. This sample has fewer than 50,000 clones, with around 80% found just once. The source material was peripheral blood. These receptors were obtained from a human donor in a cohort sampled during active COVID-19.

The chain employs TRBV5-4 and TRBJ2-7, with D hard to call. V lost 1 base, J lost 2 bases, and 10 bases lay in between. The CDR3 contains 14 residues. Germline CDR1 SGHNT, CDR2 YYREEE (reference sequence). DNA for the CDR3: TGTGCCAGCAGCTTGCAAGCTCCCCCCTACGAGCAGTACTTC. It specifies CASSLQAPPYEQYF.

The chain has TRBV9 and TRBJ2-3; the D gene is possibly TRBD2 (6 bases). CDR3 size: 16 residues. The V and J ends lost 0 bases and 2 bases respectively, with 13 bases between them. Germline V lookup: CDR1 SGDLS, CDR2 YYNGEE. This CDR3 reads CASSVAGRGNTDTQYF. The DNA for the CDR3 is TGTGCCAGCAGCGTAGCTGGGCGGGGAAACACAGATACGCAGTATTTT.

The V call is TRBV7-8, the J call TRBJ2-1; D may be TRBD1 (5 bases). V was trimmed by 5 bases and J by 4 bases, leaving 12 bases between them. Germline V lookup: CDR1 SGHVS, CDR2 FQNEAQ. CDR3 size: 14 residues. This CDR3 reads CASSPDRGYNEQFF. The DNA for the CDR3 is TGTGCCAGCAGCCCCGACAGAGGTTACAATGAGCAGTTCTTC.

V usage is TRBV5-1 and J usage is TRBJ2-7; 8 nucleotides line up with TRBD1. CDR3 size: 16 residues. Germline trimming cut 0 bases from V and 0 bases from J; bases unmatched to any gene: 5. Germline CDR1 is SGHRS and CDR2 is YFSETQ. The CDR3 is CASSLGWDRSSYEQYF. CDR3 sequence (DNA): TGCGCCAGCAGCTTGGGTTGGGACAGGAGCTCCTACGAGCAGTACTTC.

This chain uses TRBV5-6 with TRBJ1-1; D uncertain. V lost 0 bases, J lost 6 bases, and 12 bases lay in between. This CDR3 spans 14 amino acids. The germline V gene has CDR1 SGHDT and CDR2 YYEEEE. The CDR3 here is CASSLERGRAEAFF. For the CDR3, the DNA is TGTGCCAGCAGCTTGGAGCGGGGTAGGGCTGAAGCTTTCTTT.

The chain recombines TRBV10-3 with TRBJ2-5; possibly TRBD2 for D (5 bases). Trimming left V 7 bases short and J 2 bases short, with 11 bases between. This CDR3 has 13 residues. The germline gives CDR1 ENHRY, CDR2 SYGVKD. CDR3 residues: CAIMDSGQETQYF. In DNA, the CDR3 is TGTGCCATCATGGACTCCGGACAAGAGACCCAGTACTTC.

The chain recombines TRBV28 with TRBJ2-7; the match to TRBD1 covers 9 bases. Germline V CDR1 and CDR2: MDHEN, SYDVKM. Trimming cost V 6 bases and J 2 bases; bases outside gene matches: 11. The CDR3 extends over 16 amino acids. CDR3 DNA sequence: TGTGCCAGCAGCTCAAGGCCCGGGACAGGGCCCTACGAGCAGTACTTC. Protein sequence: CASSSRPGTGPYEQYF.

The chain is built from TRBV6-4 and TRBJ2-7, with a tentative D call TRBD2 (6 bases). CDR3 length equals 13 residues. Germline V gives CDR1 MRHNA, CDR2 SNTAGT. V lost 4 bases to trimming and J lost 6 bases, with 13 bases between them. CDR3 protein: CASSVREEGEQYF. CDR3 DNA sequence: TGTGCCAGCAGTGTGAGGGAGGAGGGCGAGCAGTACTTC.

The chain links TRBV7-8 to TRBJ2-2; 9 bases fit TRBD1. The CDR3 runs 18 residues. Trimming took 5 bases from V and 0 from J; bases not matched to a gene: 10. The germline V gene has CDR1 SGHVS and CDR2 FQNEAQ. The CDR3 reads CASSRRGTGLSNTGELFF. In DNA form, the CDR3 reads TGTGCCAGCAGCCGAAGGGGGACAGGGCTTTCGAACACCGGGGAGCTGTTTTTT.

V is TRBV6-6 and J is TRBJ1-1; a weak D match, TRBD1 (6 bases). This CDR3 has 15 amino acids. Germline V lookup: CDR1 MNHNY, CDR2 SVGAGI (reference sequence). Trimming took 0 bases from V and 4 from J, leaving 12 bases between them. The CDR3 DNA follows: TGTGCCAGCAGTTACTCATCCAGGGGCAGCACTGAAGCTTTCTTT. The encoded protein is CASSYSSRGSTEAFF.

The chain links TRBV7-2 to TRBJ2-3, with 10 nucleotides matching TRBD2. CDR1 SGHTA and CDR2 FQGNSA come from the germline V gene. This CDR3 is 16 amino acids long. V gave up 8 bases and J gave up 0 bases; unmatched junction bases: 8. CDR3 protein: CASGSSGSQSTDTQYF. The CDR3 coding sequence is TGTGCCAGCGGATCTAGCGGGAGCCAAAGCACAGATACGCAGTATTTT.

The V call is TRBV5-1, the J call TRBJ1-6; 7 positions agree with TRBD1. After removal of 3 bases from V and 4 bases from J, the junction contained 10 bases not matched to a gene. Per the germline V gene, CDR1 is SGHRS and CDR2 is YFSETQ. The CDR3 covers 17 residues. CDR3 coding DNA: TGCGCCAGCAGCTCACGTACAAGACAGGGATATAATTCACCCCTCCACTTT. Amino acids: CASSSRTRQGYNSPLHF.

The chain carries TRBV6-5 and TRBJ1-1; D remains ambiguous. Trimming shortened V by 6 bases and J by 5 bases, and 16 bases separated the two germline ends. Germline CDR1 MNHEY, CDR2 SVGAGI. This CDR3 is built from 14 residues. Here the CDR3 reads CASSHPAGETEAFF. The CDR3 coding sequence is TGTGCCAGCAGCCATCCGGCGGGAGAGACTGAAGCTTTCTTT.

The V gene is TRBV7-9, the J gene TRBJ1-4; 9 nucleotides align to TRBD1. Per the germline V gene, CDR1 is SEHNR and CDR2 is FQNEAQ (reference sequence). Germline trimming cut 3 bases from V and 6 bases from J; bases unmatched to any gene: 5. This CDR3 contains 15 residues. CDR3 protein: CASSFGQGLDEKLFF. CDR3 in DNA: TGTGCCAGCAGCTTCGGACAGGGGCTGGATGAAAAACTGTTTTTT.

Worth noting for this clone: One end of the junction does not line up with germline, which may come from a read error. This chain connects TRBV2 to TRBJ2-3, with a weak D call TRBD2 (6 bases). This CDR3 region has 12 residues. Germline V gene sequence: CDR1 SNHLY, CDR2 FYNNEI. The CDR3, as DNA: TGTGCCAGCAGTGAACTAAGGGACTTTTTCGAGTTT. Residues: CASSELRDFFEF.